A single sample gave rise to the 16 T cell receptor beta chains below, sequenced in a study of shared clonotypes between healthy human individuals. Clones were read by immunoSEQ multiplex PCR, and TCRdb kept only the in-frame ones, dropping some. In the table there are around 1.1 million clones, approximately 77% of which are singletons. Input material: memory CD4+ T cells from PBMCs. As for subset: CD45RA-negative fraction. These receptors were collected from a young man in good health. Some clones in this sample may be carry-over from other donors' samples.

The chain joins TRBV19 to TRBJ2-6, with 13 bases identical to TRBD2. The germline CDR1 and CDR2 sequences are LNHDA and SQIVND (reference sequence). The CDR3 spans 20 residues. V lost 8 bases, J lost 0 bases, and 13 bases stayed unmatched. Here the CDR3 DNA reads TGTGCCAGTGGAAATCGAGGACTAGCGGGAGTTCTCTCTGGGGCCAACGTCCTGACTTTC. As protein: CASGNRGLAGVLSGANVLTF.

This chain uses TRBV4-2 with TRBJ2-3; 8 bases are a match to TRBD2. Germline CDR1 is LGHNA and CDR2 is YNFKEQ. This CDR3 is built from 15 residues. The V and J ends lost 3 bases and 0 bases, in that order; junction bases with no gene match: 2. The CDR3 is CASSHTSGSTDTQYF. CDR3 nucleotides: TGTGCCAGCAGCCATACTAGCGGAAGCACAGATACGCAGTATTTT.

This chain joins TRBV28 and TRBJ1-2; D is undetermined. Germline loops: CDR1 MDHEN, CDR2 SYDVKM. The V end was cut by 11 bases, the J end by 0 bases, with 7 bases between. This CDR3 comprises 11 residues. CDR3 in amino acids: CALLTNYGYTF. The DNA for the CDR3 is TGTGCCTTACTAACTAACTATGGCTACACCTTC.

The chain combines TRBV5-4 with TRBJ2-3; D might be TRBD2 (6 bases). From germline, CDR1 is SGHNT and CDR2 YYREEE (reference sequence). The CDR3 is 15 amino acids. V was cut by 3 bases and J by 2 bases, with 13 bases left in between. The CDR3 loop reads CASSYGGYITDTQYF. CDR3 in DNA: TGTGCCAGCAGCTACGGGGGTTACATCACAGATACGCAGTATTTT. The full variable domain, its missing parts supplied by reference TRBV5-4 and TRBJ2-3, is ETGVTQSPTHLIKTRGQQVTLRCSSQSGHNTVSWYQQALGQGPQFIFQYYREEENGRGNFPPRFSGLQFPNYSSELNVNALELDDSALYLCASSYGGYITDTQYFGPGTRLTVL.

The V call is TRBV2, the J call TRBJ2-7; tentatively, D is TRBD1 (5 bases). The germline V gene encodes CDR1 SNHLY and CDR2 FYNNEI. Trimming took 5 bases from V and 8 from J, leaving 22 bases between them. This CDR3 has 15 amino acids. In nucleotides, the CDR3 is TGTGCCAGCAGTAATTCCAGGGCCCAGTGGATGAAGCAGTACTTC. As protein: CASSNSRAQWMKQYF.

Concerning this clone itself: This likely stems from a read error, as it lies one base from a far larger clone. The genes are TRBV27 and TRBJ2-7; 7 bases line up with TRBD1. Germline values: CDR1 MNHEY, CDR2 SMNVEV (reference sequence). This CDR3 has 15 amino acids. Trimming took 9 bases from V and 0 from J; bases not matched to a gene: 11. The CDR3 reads CARSPGTAFSYEQYF. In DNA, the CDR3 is TGTGCCAGAAGTCCCGGGACAGCCTTCTCCTACGAGCAGTACTTC.

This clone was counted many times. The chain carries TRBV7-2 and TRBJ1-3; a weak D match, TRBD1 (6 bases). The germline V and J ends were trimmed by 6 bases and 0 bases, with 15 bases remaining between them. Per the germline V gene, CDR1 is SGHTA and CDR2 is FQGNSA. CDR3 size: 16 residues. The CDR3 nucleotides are TGTGCCAGCAGTACACCGGGACACCCCTCTGGAAACACCATATATTTT. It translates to CASSTPGHPSGNTIYF.

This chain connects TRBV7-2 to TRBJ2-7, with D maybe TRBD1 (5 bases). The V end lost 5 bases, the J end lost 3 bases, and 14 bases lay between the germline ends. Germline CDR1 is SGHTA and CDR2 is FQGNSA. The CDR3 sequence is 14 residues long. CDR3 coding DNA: TGTGCCAGCAGCCGTCAGGGTACAGGCTACGAGCAGTACTTC. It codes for CASSRQGTGYEQYF. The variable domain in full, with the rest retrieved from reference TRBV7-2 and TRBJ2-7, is GAGVSQSPSNKVTEKGKDVELRCDPISGHTALYWYRQSLGQGLEFLIYFQGNSAPDKSGLPSDRFSAERTGGSVSTLTIQRTQQEDSAVYLCASSRQGTGYEQYFGPGTRLTVT.

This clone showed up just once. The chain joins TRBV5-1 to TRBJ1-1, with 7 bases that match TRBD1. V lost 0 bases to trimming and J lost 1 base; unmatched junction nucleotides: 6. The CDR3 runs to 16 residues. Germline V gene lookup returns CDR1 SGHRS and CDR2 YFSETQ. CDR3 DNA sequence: TGCGCCAGCAGCTTGGACCCGGGACAGAAGAACACTGAAGCTTTCTTT. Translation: CASSLDPGQKNTEAFF.

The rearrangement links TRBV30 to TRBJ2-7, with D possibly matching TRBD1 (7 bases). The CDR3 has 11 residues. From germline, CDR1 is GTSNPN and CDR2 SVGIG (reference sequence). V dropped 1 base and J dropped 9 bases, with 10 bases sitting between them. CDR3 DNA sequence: TGTGCCTGGAGTGGCGGGGACAGGCAGTACTTC. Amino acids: CAWSGGDRQYF.

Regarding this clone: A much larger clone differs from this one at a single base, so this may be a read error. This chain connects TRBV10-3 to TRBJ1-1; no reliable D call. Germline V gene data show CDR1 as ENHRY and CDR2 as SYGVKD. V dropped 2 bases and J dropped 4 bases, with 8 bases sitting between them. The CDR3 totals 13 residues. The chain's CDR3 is CAISETQSTEAFF. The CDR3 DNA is TGTGCCATCAGTGAGACGCAGAGCACTGAAGCTTTCTTT.

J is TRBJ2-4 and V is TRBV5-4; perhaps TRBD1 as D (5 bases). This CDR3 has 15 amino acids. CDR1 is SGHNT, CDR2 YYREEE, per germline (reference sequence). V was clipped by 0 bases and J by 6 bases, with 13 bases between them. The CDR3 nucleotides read TGTGCCAGCAGCTTGGGGCTGGGGCAATCAAACATTCAGTACTTC. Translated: CASSLGLGQSNIQYF.

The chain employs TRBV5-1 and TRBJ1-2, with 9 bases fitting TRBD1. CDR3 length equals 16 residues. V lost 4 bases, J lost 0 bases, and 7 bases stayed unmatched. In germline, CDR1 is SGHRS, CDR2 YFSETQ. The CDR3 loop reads CASSPGTGPTNYGYTF. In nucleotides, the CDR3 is TGCGCCAGCAGCCCCGGGACAGGGCCCACTAACTATGGCTACACCTTC.

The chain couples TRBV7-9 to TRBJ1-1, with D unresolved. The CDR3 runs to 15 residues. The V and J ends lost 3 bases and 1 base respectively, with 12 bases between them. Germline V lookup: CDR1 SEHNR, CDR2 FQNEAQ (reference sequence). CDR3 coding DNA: TGTGCCAGCAGCTTCGTTAGTGTAACGAACACTGAAGCTTTCTTT. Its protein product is CASSFVSVTNTEAFF.

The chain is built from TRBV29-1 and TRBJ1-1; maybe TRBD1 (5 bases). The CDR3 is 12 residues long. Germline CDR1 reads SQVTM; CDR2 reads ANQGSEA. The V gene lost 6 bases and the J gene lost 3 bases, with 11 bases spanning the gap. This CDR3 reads CSVDRQYTEAFF. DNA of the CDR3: TGCAGCGTCGATCGACAGTACACTGAAGCTTTCTTT.

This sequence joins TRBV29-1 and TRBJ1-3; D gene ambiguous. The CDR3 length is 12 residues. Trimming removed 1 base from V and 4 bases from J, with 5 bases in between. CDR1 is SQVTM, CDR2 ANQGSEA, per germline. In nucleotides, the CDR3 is TGCAGCGTTGAAGTAGACGGAAACACCATATATTTT. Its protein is CSVEVDGNTIYF.